One T cell receptor beta chain is described in this entry. Its specificity is not known. This sample was included in a study of cytomegalovirus exposure and HLA in healthy donors. PCR primers comprised 60 Vbeta and 13 Jbeta primers. Repertoires were generated with immunoSEQ multiplex PCR, while TCRdb's copy carries only in-frame clones and drops some. This repertoire shows 200,000 or so clones, around 82% found once; its top ten account for approximately 0.26%. This CDR3 is built from 16 residues. The V gene lost 7 bases and the J gene lost 2 bases, with 18 bases spanning the gap. Germline lookup yields CDR1 SGHRS and CDR2 YFSETQ. Regarding the study as a whole: A later analysis found most CMV-associated TCR beta chains apparently HLA-restricted.

The TCR was taken from a boy younger than 18 in good health and CMV-seronegative. The chain recombines TRBV5-1 with TRBJ2-2; perhaps TRBD2 as D (6 bases). Sequenced input: PBMCs. The chain's CDR3 is CASAPLGRGNTGELFF. The DNA of the CDR3 is TGCGCCAGCGCCCCCCTGGGGCGGGGTAACACCGGGGAGCTGTTTTTT.